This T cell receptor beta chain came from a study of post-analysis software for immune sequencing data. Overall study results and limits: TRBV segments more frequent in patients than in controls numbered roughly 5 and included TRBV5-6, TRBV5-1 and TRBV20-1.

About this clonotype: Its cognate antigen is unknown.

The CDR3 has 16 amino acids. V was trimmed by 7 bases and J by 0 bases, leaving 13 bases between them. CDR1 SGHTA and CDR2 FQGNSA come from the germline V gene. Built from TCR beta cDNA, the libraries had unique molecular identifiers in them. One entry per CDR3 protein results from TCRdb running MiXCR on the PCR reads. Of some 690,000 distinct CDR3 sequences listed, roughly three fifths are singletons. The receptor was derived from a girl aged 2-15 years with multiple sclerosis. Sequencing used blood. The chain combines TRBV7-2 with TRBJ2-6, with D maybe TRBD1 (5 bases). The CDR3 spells CASTTDTNSGANVLTF. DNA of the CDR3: TGTGCCAGCACTACGGACACGAACTCTGGGGCCAACGTCCTGACTTTC.